These 21 T cell receptor beta chains came from one sample sequenced in a study of T cell responses to AZD1222 COVID-19 vaccine. Clones were read by immunoSEQ multiplex PCR, and TCRdb kept only the in-frame ones, dropping some. In the table there are approximately 70,000 clones, 70% to 90% of which are singletons. This sample comprised peripheral blood, obtained on day 0 of AZD1222 vaccination. These receptors were taken from an adult in good health.

The V call is TRBV9, the J call TRBJ2-5; 9 bases are a match to TRBD1. Per the germline V gene, CDR1 is SGDLS and CDR2 is YYNGEE. The CDR3 consists of 14 residues. Trimming at V came to 2 bases and at J to 5 bases, leaving 4 bases not matched to a gene. The CDR3 spells CASSVGTGKETQYF. CDR3 bases: TGTGCCAGCAGCGTGGGGACAGGGAAGGAGACCCAGTACTTC.

This sequence joins TRBV10-3 and TRBJ2-7, with D maybe TRBD2 (5 bases). V was trimmed by 0 bases and J by 2 bases, leaving 5 bases between them. Germline lookup yields CDR1 ENHRY and CDR2 SYGVKD. The CDR3 has 13 residues. The CDR3: CAISESRAYEQYF. In DNA form, the CDR3 reads TGTGCCATCAGTGAGTCGAGGGCCTACGAGCAGTACTTC.

This chain links TRBV20-1 with TRBJ1-1; the D gene is possibly TRBD1 (6 bases). The V end was cut by 3 bases, the J end by 1 base, with 9 bases between. The CDR3 is 13 amino acids. Germline CDR1 DFQATT, CDR2 SNEGSKA (reference sequence). The CDR3 region has the DNA TGCAGTGCTAGTTGGGGGGCGAACACTGAAGCTTTCTTT. Its translation is CSASWGANTEAFF.

V gene TRBV11-2 combines with J gene TRBJ1-6; D is perhaps TRBD1 (5 bases). The CDR3 contains 14 residues. V was cut by 4 bases and J by 9 bases, with 13 bases left in between. Germline loops: CDR1 SGHAT, CDR2 FQNNGV. Here the CDR3 DNA reads TGTGCCAGCAGCTCAGACAGTCGTCGTTCACCCCTCCACTTT. Its translation is CASSSDSRRSPLHF. Filled out from reference TRBV11-2 and TRBJ1-6, the complete variable domain reads EAGVAQSPRYKIIEKRQSVAFWCNPISGHATLYWYQQILGQGPKLLIQFQNNGVVDDSQLPKDRFSAERLKGVDSTLKIQPAKLEDSAVYLCASSSDSRRSPLHFGNGTRLTVT.

The V call is TRBV18, the J call TRBJ2-5; unclear D gene. CDR1 and CDR2 (germline): KGHSH, LQKENI. This CDR3 is 14 amino acids long. Trimming stripped 3 bases from V and 7 bases from J, with 15 bases between. CDR3 bases: TGTGCCAGCTCACCCGACGACGTCCGGAGGACCCAGTACTTC. Amino acids: CASSPDDVRRTQYF.

The chain has TRBV5-4 and TRBJ1-1, with D maybe TRBD1 (5 bases). V gave up 0 bases and J gave up 13 bases, with 19 bases separating them. CDR1 is SGHNT, CDR2 YYREEE, per germline (reference sequence). The CDR3 sequence is 14 residues long. CDR3 in DNA: TGTGCCAGCAGCTTGGACCGGGACGTCAGTTTAGGTTTCTTT. Translation: CASSLDRDVSLGFF.

In its sample, this clone was seen once. This chain links TRBV11-2 with TRBJ1-2; D possibly corresponds to TRBD1 (6 bases). Germline V gene data show CDR1 as SGHAT and CDR2 as FQNNGV. Trimming left V 2 bases short and J 4 bases short, with 14 bases between. This CDR3 is 15 amino acids long. This CDR3 reads CASSLKGQGIYGYTF. Here the CDR3 DNA reads TGTGCCAGCAGCTTAAAAGGTCAGGGGATCTATGGCTACACCTTC.

The V call is TRBV9, the J call TRBJ1-5, with 8 bases lining up with TRBD1. In germline, CDR1 is SGDLS, CDR2 YYNGEE. The CDR3 has 14 amino acids. The V and J ends lost 2 bases and 6 bases, in that order; junction bases with no gene match: 4. As DNA, the CDR3 is TGTGCCAGCAGCGTGGACAGGGTTGGTCAGCCCCAGCATTTT. This sequence encodes CASSVDRVGQPQHF.

This sequence joins TRBV7-2 and TRBJ1-1, with D perhaps TRBD1 (5 bases). CDR1 is SGHTA and CDR2 is FQGNSA in the germline V gene. The CDR3 covers 14 residues. The CDR3 DNA reads TGTGTCTCATCGTCCGGGACCCCGGCTACTGAAGCTTTCTTT. Translated, it gives CVSSSGTPATEAFF.

The rearrangement links TRBV27 to TRBJ2-1; the match to TRBD2 covers 13 bases. The germline CDR1 and CDR2 sequences are MNHEY and SMNVEV (reference sequence). V shed 4 bases, J shed 8 bases, and the junction held 5 bases outside the gene matches. This CDR3 has 15 amino acids. The CDR3: CASSSLAGGPYEQFF. The CDR3 nucleotides read TGTGCCAGCAGTTCACTAGCGGGAGGGCCGTATGAGCAGTTCTTC.

The genes are TRBV27 and TRBJ2-2, with TRBD1 identical over 10 bases. Germline V gene lookup returns CDR1 MNHEY and CDR2 SMNVEV (reference sequence). The CDR3 has 19 residues. J lost 2 bases, V lost 0 bases, and 9 bases had no gene match. CDR3 protein: CASSLSGQGHFSNTGELFF. The CDR3 nucleotides are TGTGCCAGCAGTTTATCGGGACAGGGGCATTTTTCTAACACCGGGGAGCTGTTTTTT.

The chain links TRBV28 to TRBJ2-1; 7 nucleotides agree with TRBD1. J gave up 6 bases and V 1 base, and 6 bases lay outside the gene matches. The CDR3 is 15 amino acids. The V gene's germline CDR1 is MDHEN and CDR2 SYDVKM. CDR3 in amino acids: CASSLYTQGSNEQFF. CDR3 nucleotides: TGTGCCAGCAGTTTATATACACAGGGGAGCAATGAGCAGTTCTTC.

The V and J genes are TRBV21-1 and TRBJ2-7; the DNA was not compared with TRBD2, the D call given in the table. TRBV21-1 is flagged as a pseudogene. The CDR3 extends over 14 amino acids. For the CDR3, the DNA is TGTGCCAGACCAAGCGGGTTCCTCTCCTACGAGCAGTACTTC. It is translated as CARPSGFLSYEQYF.

V and J are TRBV28 and TRBJ2-7, with 10 positions matching TRBD2. Germline V lookup: CDR1 MDHEN, CDR2 SYDVKM. This CDR3 spans 14 amino acids. Unmatched junction bases numbered 8, after V lost 7 bases and J lost 5 bases. The chain's CDR3 is CASNPSGRGDEQYF. In nucleotides, the CDR3 is TGTGCCAGCAATCCTAGCGGGAGAGGGGACGAGCAGTACTTC.

The chain is built from TRBV6-5 and TRBJ1-1; 7 bases align to TRBD1. CDR1 is MNHEY, CDR2 SVGAGI, per germline. V trimming: 7 bases; J trimming: 1 base; junction bases outside the gene matches: 3. CDR3 size: 13 residues. The DNA for the CDR3 is TGTGCCAGCACCGGACAGGCGAACACTGAAGCTTTCTTT. This translates into CASTGQANTEAFF.

The V gene is TRBV6-6, the J gene TRBJ2-3; D is unresolved. Germline CDR1 MNHNY, CDR2 SVGAGI (reference sequence). The CDR3 has 14 residues. The V and J ends lost 0 bases and 5 bases respectively, with 9 bases between them. Here the CDR3 reads CASSYSSQQDTQYF. The CDR3 DNA reads as TGTGCCAGCAGTTACTCGAGTCAGCAAGATACGCAGTATTTT.

The chain is built from TRBV18 and TRBJ2-5, with D tentatively TRBD1 or TRBD2 (6 bases each). Trimming shortened V by 4 bases and J by 2 bases, and 11 bases separated the two germline ends. The CDR3 has 14 amino acids. Germline CDR1 is KGHSH and CDR2 is LQKENI. The CDR3 sequence: CASSQRGLQETQYF. The CDR3 bases are TGTGCCAGCTCACAACGGGGGCTACAAGAGACCCAGTACTTC.

The rearrangement joins TRBV15 to TRBJ2-1; D gene ambiguous. The CDR3 covers 16 residues. Trimming took 3 bases from V and 4 from J, leaving 16 bases between them. CDR1 is LNHNV and CDR2 is YYDKDF in the germline V gene (reference sequence). The DNA of the CDR3 is TGTGCCACCAGCAGTGGGGTGGGCGGCAATTACAATGAGCAGTTCTTC. This encodes CATSSGVGGNYNEQFF.

The chain has TRBV6-1 and TRBJ1-5; D call uncertain. CDR3 length equals 15 residues. V lost 3 bases, J lost 0 bases, and 9 bases lay in between. Germline values: CDR1 MNHNS, CDR2 SASEGT. The CDR3 bases are TGTGCCAGCAGTGAGATGGTTAATAGCAATCAGCCCCAGCATTTT. Residues: CASSEMVNSNQPQHF.

This CDR3 is CASSSTTGSTPLTYNEQFF. Here the CDR3 DNA reads TGTGCCAGCAGCTCTACTACAGGGTCCACCCCTTTAACCTACAATGAGCAGTTCTTC. The V and J genes are TRBV6-6 and TRBJ2-1; a possible D gene is TRBD1 (6 bases). Germline CDR1 MNHNY, CDR2 SVGAGI (reference sequence). The CDR3 loop spans 19 amino acids. The V end lost 6 bases, the J end lost 2 bases, and 26 bases lay between the germline ends.

The rearrangement links TRBV24-1 to TRBJ2-2, with TRBD2 matching over 10 bases. This CDR3 is built from 14 residues. Losses at the gene ends were 9 bases for V and 6 bases for J; bases not matched to a gene: 6. Germline V lookup: CDR1 KGHDR, CDR2 SFDVKD. CDR3 bases: TGTGCCACCGAGGGAGCGGGGGGGCCCGGGGAGCTGTTTTTT. Its translation: CATEGAGGPGELFF.